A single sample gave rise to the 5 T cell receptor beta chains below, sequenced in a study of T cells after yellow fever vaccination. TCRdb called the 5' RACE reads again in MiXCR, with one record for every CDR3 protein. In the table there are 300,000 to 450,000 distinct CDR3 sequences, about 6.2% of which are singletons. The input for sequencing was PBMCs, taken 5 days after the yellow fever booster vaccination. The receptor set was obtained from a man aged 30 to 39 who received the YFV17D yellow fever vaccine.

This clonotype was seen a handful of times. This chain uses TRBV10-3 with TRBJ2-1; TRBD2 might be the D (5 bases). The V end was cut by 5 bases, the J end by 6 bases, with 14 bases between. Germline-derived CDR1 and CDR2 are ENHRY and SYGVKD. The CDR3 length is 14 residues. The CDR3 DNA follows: TGTGCCATCAGTCGGACGGGCGGGTCCAATGAGCAGTTCTTC. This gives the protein CAISRTGGSNEQFF.

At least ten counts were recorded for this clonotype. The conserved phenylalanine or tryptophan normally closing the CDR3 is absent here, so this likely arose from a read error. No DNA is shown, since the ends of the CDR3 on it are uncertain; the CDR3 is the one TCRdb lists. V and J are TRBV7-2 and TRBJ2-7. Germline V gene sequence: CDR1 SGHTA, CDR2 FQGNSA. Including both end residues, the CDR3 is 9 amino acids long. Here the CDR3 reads CASAKQGTI.

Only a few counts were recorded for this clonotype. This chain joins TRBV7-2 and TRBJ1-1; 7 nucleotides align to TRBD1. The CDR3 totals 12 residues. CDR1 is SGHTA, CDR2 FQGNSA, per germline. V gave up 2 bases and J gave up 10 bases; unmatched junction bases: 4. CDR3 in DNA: TGTGCCAGCAGCTTAACAGGGGTGGTAGCTTTCTTT. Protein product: CASSLTGVVAFF. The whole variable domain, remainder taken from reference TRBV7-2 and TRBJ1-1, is GAGVSQSPSNKVTEKGKDVELRCDPISGHTALYWYRQSLGQGLEFLIYFQGNSAPDKSGLPSDRFSAERTGGSVSTLTIQRTQQEDSAVYLCASSLTGVVAFFGQGTRLTVV.

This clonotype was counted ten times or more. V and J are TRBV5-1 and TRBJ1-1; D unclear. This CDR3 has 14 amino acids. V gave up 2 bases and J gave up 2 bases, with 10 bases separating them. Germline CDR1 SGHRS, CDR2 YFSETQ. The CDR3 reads CASSFVGLNTEAFF. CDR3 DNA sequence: TGCGCCAGCAGCTTTGTAGGCCTCAACACTGAAGCTTTCTTT.

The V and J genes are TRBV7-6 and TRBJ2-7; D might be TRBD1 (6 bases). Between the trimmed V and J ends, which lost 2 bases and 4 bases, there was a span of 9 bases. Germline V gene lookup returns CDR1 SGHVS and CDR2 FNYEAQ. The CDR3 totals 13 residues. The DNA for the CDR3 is TGTGCCAGCAGCTTAAATACAGGGTACGAGCAGTACTTC. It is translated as CASSLNTGYEQYF.